These T cell receptor beta chains were read from a single sample in a study of somatic mutations in cytotoxic T cells in rheumatoid arthritis. Clones were read by immunoSEQ multiplex PCR, and TCRdb kept only the in-frame ones, dropping some. This table has 20,000 to 25,000 clones, roughly 84% appearing once. Sequenced material: CD8+ T cells sorted from blood. The receptors here all came from a woman aged 50 to 65 in good health. Both conserved end residues are part of each CDR3. Each record gives: D gene, clone size, J gene, V gene, CDR3 protein, CDR3 DNA. The D gene is left open where the match is weak. Part of the rows lack a size; the others show once, few, many or a class for expanded clones.

D gene: -; clone size: once; J gene: TRBJ2-5; V gene: TRBV4-1; CDR3 protein: CASSQLTGPETQYF; CDR3 DNA: TGCGCCAGCAGCCAACTAACAGGTCCCGAGACCCAGTACTTC
D gene: -; clone size: -; J gene: TRBJ1-1; V gene: TRBV19; CDR3 protein: CASSMSSFTEAFF; CDR3 DNA: TGTGCCAGTAGTATGTCCAGTTTTACTGAAGCTTTCTTT
D gene: TRBD1; clone size: -; J gene: TRBJ1-1; V gene: TRBV13; CDR3 protein: CASSRQGYMNTEAFF; CDR3 DNA: TGTGCCAGCAGTCGACAGGGCTACATGAACACTGAAGCTTTCTTT
D gene: -; clone size: -; J gene: TRBJ2-2; V gene: TRBV12-5; CDR3 protein: CASGLAGAGELFF; CDR3 DNA: TGTGCTAGTGGTTTGGCAGGGGCCGGGGAGCTGTTTTTT
D gene: -; clone size: -; J gene: TRBJ2-7; V gene: TRBV6-5; CDR3 protein: CASSYKDSYEQYF; CDR3 DNA: TGTGCCAGCAGTTACAAAGACTCCTACGAGCAGTACTTC
D gene: -; clone size: few; J gene: TRBJ2-5; V gene: TRBV6-1; CDR3 protein: CASNVGDQETQYF; CDR3 DNA: TGTGCCAGCAACGTGGGAGATCAAGAGACCCAGTACTTC
D gene: -; clone size: -; J gene: TRBJ1-1; V gene: TRBV4-1; CDR3 protein: CASSQKGGIRAGNTEAFF; CDR3 DNA: TGCGCCAGCAGCCAAAAGGGCGGGATCCGGGCCGGGAACACTGAAGCTTTCTTT
D gene: -; clone size: few; J gene: TRBJ2-1; V gene: TRBV5-1; CDR3 protein: CASSFKIRNNEQFF; CDR3 DNA: TGCGCCAGCAGCTTCAAAATCAGGAACAATGAGCAGTTCTTC
D gene: -; clone size: -; J gene: TRBJ1-3; V gene: TRBV11-2; CDR3 protein: CASSFHSRVNSGNTIYF; CDR3 DNA: TGTGCCAGCAGCTTCCACTCACGGGTTAACTCTGGAAACACCATATATTTT
D gene: -; clone size: -; J gene: TRBJ1-4; V gene: TRBV28; CDR3 protein: CASSLFIRDREKLFF; CDR3 DNA: TGTGCCAGCAGTTTATTCATCAGGGATCGGGAAAAACTGTTTTTT